The 17 T cell receptor beta chains below all came from one sample that was sequenced in a study of post-analysis software for immune sequencing data. TCR beta cDNA libraries included unique molecular identifiers. Each CDR3 protein gets one entry after TCRdb re-called the PCR reads with MiXCR. The table records 150,000 to 200,000 distinct CDR3 sequences, 30% to 45% of them present only once. The starting material was blood, obtained after autologous hematopoietic stem cell transplantation. The receptors here all came from a girl aged 10 to 17 with multiple sclerosis.

This chain links TRBV10-3 with TRBJ2-7; 9 positions agree with TRBD2. Germline V gene lookup returns CDR1 ENHRY and CDR2 SYGVKD. This CDR3 comprises 14 residues. Germline trimming cut 6 bases from V and 3 bases from J; bases unmatched to any gene: 6. CDR3 coding DNA: TGTGCCATCAGCCCTGGGACTAGCAGCTACGAGCAGTACTTC. Translated: CAISPGTSSYEQYF.

A few counts support this clonotype. The CDR3 sequence is CASRLGTSGSYEQYF. CDR3 DNA: TGTGCCAGCAGACTGGGGACTAGCGGGAGCTACGAGCAGTACTTC. V usage is TRBV6-1 and J usage is TRBJ2-7; 14 positions match TRBD2. Germline trimming cut 6 bases from V and 3 bases from J; bases unmatched to any gene: 4. This CDR3 spans 15 amino acids. In germline, CDR1 is MNHNS, CDR2 SASEGT.

The chain has TRBV12-5 and TRBJ2-1; 12 bases are shared with TRBD2. The length of the CDR3 is 20 residues. Per the germline V gene, CDR1 is LGHNT and CDR2 is FRNRAP. J gave up 5 bases and V 2 bases, and 16 bases lay outside the gene matches. The CDR3 sequence: CASGLSRGRLAGDEDNEQFF. In nucleotides, the CDR3 is TGTGCTAGTGGTTTGTCGCGTGGAAGACTAGCGGGGGACGAAGACAATGAGCAGTTCTTC.

This clonotype was counted between two and nine times. The rearrangement uses TRBV12-3 or TRBV12-4 and TRBJ1-2; no firm D call. The CDR3 runs 12 residues. The ends were cut back, 3 bases at V and 3 bases at J, with 5 bases in the middle. The CDR3: CASSFGDYGYTF. The DNA of the CDR3 is TGTGCCAGCAGTTTCGGGGACTATGGCTACACCTTC.

The chain combines TRBV20-1 with TRBJ2-1; 9 nucleotides match TRBD2. The germline CDR1 and CDR2 sequences are DFQATT and SNEGSKA (reference sequence). The CDR3 totals 13 residues. The trim removed 5 bases at V and 10 bases at J, leaving 9 bases unmatched. This chain's CDR3 is CSASGLAESEQFF. Here the CDR3 DNA reads TGCAGTGCTTCGGGACTAGCTGAATCGGAGCAGTTCTTC.

The rearrangement joins TRBV6-2 or TRBV6-3 to TRBJ2-5; D perhaps matches TRBD2 (5 bases). The CDR3 is 14 amino acids. Per germline, CDR1 MNHEY and CDR2 SVGEGT. Trimming removed 6 bases from V and 1 base from J, with 12 bases in between. CDR3 residues: CASSKLGRQETQYF. Written as DNA, the CDR3 is TGTGCCAGCAGCAAACTAGGACGCCAAGAGACCCAGTACTTC.

The chain couples TRBV7-9 to TRBJ2-1; D possibly corresponds to TRBD1 (6 bases). Germline V gene lookup returns CDR1 SEHNR and CDR2 FQNEAQ (reference sequence). The CDR3 spans 11 residues. CDR3 residues: CAIKDSNEQFF. The DNA for the CDR3 is TGTGCAATAAAGGACAGTAATGAGCAGTTCTTC.

This clonotype has more than one count but fewer than ten. The chain has TRBV5-1 and TRBJ2-1; D gene unclear. Trimming stripped 0 bases from V and 8 bases from J, with 9 bases between. Germline V gene sequence: CDR1 SGHRS, CDR2 YFSETQ. The CDR3 is 13 amino acids. The CDR3 region is CASSLDPEYEQFF. The CDR3 DNA reads as TGCGCCAGCAGCTTGGACCCTGAGTATGAGCAGTTCTTC.

This clonotype was counted once. The J gene is TRBJ2-7, the V gene TRBV5-1; 7 bases line up with TRBD1. This CDR3 has 17 residues. Germline-derived CDR1 and CDR2 are SGHRS and YFSETQ. The J segment lost 0 bases and the V segment lost 1 base, leaving 10 bases of the junction unmatched. The CDR3 coding sequence is TGCGCCAGCAGCTTGAGCTGGACAGGATCACACTCCTACGAGCAGTACTTC. It specifies CASSLSWTGSHSYEQYF. The variable domain in full, completed from reference TRBV5-1 and TRBJ2-7, reads KAGVTQTPRYLIKTRGQQVTLSCSPISGHRSVSWYQQTPGQGLQFLFEYFSETQRNKGNFPGRFSGRQFSNSRSEMNVSTLELGDSALYLCASSLSWTGSHSYEQYFGPGTRLTVT.

The V and J genes are TRBV12-3 or TRBV12-4 and TRBJ2-1, with 9 bases that match TRBD1. The CDR3 has 13 residues. The V gene end was trimmed by 4 bases and the J gene end by 10 bases; junction bases not matched to a gene: 5. The CDR3 sequence is CASSSTGGEEQFF. The CDR3 nucleotides are TGTGCCAGCAGTTCTACAGGGGGCGAGGAGCAGTTCTTC.

The chain couples TRBV12-3 or TRBV12-4 to TRBJ2-5; TRBD2 matches 12 bases. There are 15 residues in the CDR3. Trimming at V came to 6 bases and at J to 5 bases, leaving 7 bases not matched to a gene. In nucleotides, the CDR3 is TGTGCCAGCAGCAGGAGGCTAGCGGGAGGGGAGACCCAGTACTTC. Translated, it gives CASSRRLAGGETQYF.

In this sample, this clonotype turned up many times. This rearrangement joins TRBV6-6 to TRBJ2-3; D is perhaps TRBD1 or TRBD2 (5 bases each). V was trimmed by 0 bases and J by 0 bases, leaving 13 bases between them. The CDR3 is made up of 17 amino acids. CDR1 MNHNY and CDR2 SVGAGI come from the germline V gene (reference sequence). The CDR3 sequence is CASSYSSGGGSTDTQYF. The CDR3 coding sequence is TGTGCCAGCAGTTACTCCTCTGGTGGGGGAAGCACAGATACGCAGTATTTT.

This rearrangement joins TRBV4-1 to TRBJ2-5, with a possible D match to TRBD2 (6 bases). Trimming left V 2 bases short and J 1 base short, with 17 bases between. Germline CDR1 reads MGHRA; CDR2 reads YSYEKL. The CDR3 is made up of 17 amino acids. CDR3 DNA: TGCGCCAGCAGCCAATCTTTACTAGCTGGACTCCAAGAGACCCAGTACTTC. It yields the protein CASSQSLLAGLQETQYF.

The table lists this clonotype with a few counts. This may be a read error: a much more frequent sequence differs by one nucleotide. The chain recombines TRBV28 with TRBJ2-7, with D perhaps TRBD2 (6 bases). V was cut by 7 bases and J by 7 bases, with 29 bases left in between. Germline V gives CDR1 MDHEN, CDR2 SYDVKM. This CDR3 comprises 17 residues. The CDR3 is CASTAAGTVSSYNEQYF. CDR3 sequence (DNA): TGTGCCAGCACAGCGGCGGGAACAGTTAGCTCCTACAATGAGCAGTACTTC.

This clonotype was detected only a few times. The chain uses TRBV13 and TRBJ2-4; D gene uncertain. Trimming shortened V by 4 bases and J by 13 bases, and 14 bases separated the two germline ends. Per the germline V gene, CDR1 is PRHDT and CDR2 is FYEKMQ (reference sequence). This CDR3 contains 12 residues. This CDR3 is CASSSSSREQYF. The DNA of the CDR3 is TGTGCCAGCAGCTCCTCCTCACGTGAGCAGTACTTC.

About this clonotype itself: This could be a read error, since a much larger clone is one nucleotide away. J is TRBJ1-4 and V is TRBV6-1; TRBD1 matches 7 bases. This CDR3 is built from 14 residues. CDR1 MNHNS and CDR2 SASEGT come from the germline V gene. Here the CDR3 reads CVSSERPGGEKLFF. The CDR3 bases are TGTGTCAGCAGTGAACGACCAGGGGGTGAAAAACTGTTTTTT.

This sequence joins TRBV7-2 and TRBJ2-7, with D maybe TRBD1 (5 bases). The CDR3 length is 15 residues. Trimming removed 5 bases from V and 1 base from J, with 15 bases in between. Germline V gives CDR1 SGHTA, CDR2 FQGNSA. DNA for the CDR3: TGTGCCAGCAGCCCCACCGGAAGGGGTTCCTACGAGCAGTACTTC. This encodes CASSPTGRGSYEQYF.